This T cell receptor (beta chain) was identified in a study of OX40 agonist ivuxolimab in advanced cancers. Study-level background: Ivuxolimab was delivered to patients intravenously every 2 weeks at doses spanning 0.01 to 10 mg/kg.

Clones were sequenced by immunoSEQ multiplex PCR, and TCRdb holds only the in-frame ones, with some missing. The table lists around 100,000 clones, roughly nine tenths of them singletons, with 0.3% to 0.4% in the top ten. The CDR3 runs 11 residues. Germline assignment: CDR1 LNHDA and CDR2 SQIVND (reference sequence). Trimming removed 5 bases at V and 1 base at J, with 2 bases between. The sequenced sample was CD4+ or CD8+ T cells sorted from blood, obtained in a trial of the OX40 agonist ivuxolimab. The chain joins TRBV19 to TRBJ1-1; D call uncertain. The TCR originated in an adult with an advanced solid tumor such as melanoma, head and neck, liver or kidney cancer. CDR3 DNA sequence: TGTGCCAGTAGTCAGAACACTGAAGCTTTCTTT. Translating gives CASSQNTEAFF.